Listed below are T cell receptor beta chains from one sample, sequenced in a study of response to subunit inactivated influenza vaccine. MiXCR, run by TCRdb on the RT-PCR reads, gives a single entry per CDR3 protein. The sample holds over 650,000 distinct CDR3 sequences; about 18% are singletons and the top ten take roughly 11%. Specimen: PBMCs from blood, collected more than 4 days after vaccination. These receptors all stem from a man aged 45-65 years who received an inactivated influenza vaccine. Each CDR3 is given with its conserved first and last residue. A D gene is named only where the DNA matches it firmly. Size is stated for part of the rows, as once, few or many counts, or as a class when the clone is expanded.

CDR3 protein: CASSLRGLQETQYF; CDR3 DNA: TGTGCCAGCAGCTTACGGGGGTTACAAGAGACCCAGTACTTC; V gene: TRBV7-2; clone size: many; D gene: .; J gene: TRBJ2-5; CDR3 length: 14
CDR3 protein: CASSPGQGTPSYEQYF; CDR3 DNA: TGTGCCAGCAGCCCAGGACAGGGGACCCCCTCCTACGAGCAGTACTTC; V gene: TRBV12-3/TRBV12-4; clone size: .; D gene: TRBD1; J gene: TRBJ2-7; CDR3 length: 16
CDR3 protein: CASSVIGVEQYF; CDR3 DNA: TGCGCCAGCAGCGTAATCGGGGTGGAGCAGTACTTC; V gene: TRBV5-1; clone size: .; D gene: .; J gene: TRBJ2-7; CDR3 length: 12
CDR3 protein: CAISEGPVEQFF; CDR3 DNA: TGTGCCATCAGTGAGGGACCGGTTGAGCAGTTCTTC; V gene: TRBV10-3; clone size: few; D gene: .; J gene: TRBJ2-1; CDR3 length: 12
CDR3 protein: CASSVLGGSSYEQYF; CDR3 DNA: TGTGCCAGCAGCGTACTAGGCGGGAGCTCCTACGAGCAGTACTTC; V gene: TRBV9; clone size: .; D gene: TRBD2; J gene: TRBJ2-7; CDR3 length: 15
CDR3 protein: CASSLVWDTDYEQYF; CDR3 DNA: TGTGCTAGCAGCCTTGTTTGGGACACGGACTACGAGCAGTACTTC; V gene: TRBV7-7; clone size: .; D gene: .; J gene: TRBJ2-7; CDR3 length: 15
CDR3 protein: CASSQGALGEQFF; CDR3 DNA: TGTGCCAGCAGCCAGGGGGCTCTAGGTGAGCAGTTCTTC; V gene: TRBV3-1; clone size: few; D gene: .; J gene: TRBJ2-1; CDR3 length: 13
CDR3 protein: CSVTTIGETQYF; CDR3 DNA: TGCAGCGTTACGACTATCGGGGAGACCCAGTACTTC; V gene: TRBV29-1; clone size: .; D gene: .; J gene: TRBJ2-5; CDR3 length: 12
CDR3 protein: CASSPLLSGAYEQYF; CDR3 DNA: TGTGCCAGCAGCCCCCTCTTGAGCGGGGCCTACGAGCAGTACTTC; V gene: TRBV7-2; clone size: .; D gene: TRBD2; J gene: TRBJ2-7; CDR3 length: 15
CDR3 protein: CSARDHKGGQTNQPQHF; CDR3 DNA: TGCAGTGCTAGAGATCACAAGGGCGGACAGACCAATCAGCCCCAGCATTTT; V gene: TRBV20-1; clone size: few; D gene: .; J gene: TRBJ1-5; CDR3 length: 17
CDR3 protein: CASSQDRFQLQGPEQYF; CDR3 DNA: TGCGCCAGCAGCCAAGATCGTTTTCAATTACAGGGGCCCGAGCAGTACTTC; V gene: TRBV4-1; clone size: .; D gene: TRBD1; J gene: TRBJ2-7; CDR3 length: 17
CDR3 protein: CASSYPGLVYEQYF; CDR3 DNA: TGTGCCAGCAGTTACCCGGGACTAGTCTACGAGCAGTACTTC; V gene: TRBV6-2/TRBV6-3; clone size: .; D gene: TRBD2; J gene: TRBJ2-7; CDR3 length: 14
CDR3 protein: CASSAERGSTEAFF; CDR3 DNA: TGTGCCAGCAGTGCGGAACGGGGGAGCACTGAAGCTTTCTTT; V gene: TRBV6-1; clone size: few; D gene: .; J gene: TRBJ1-1; CDR3 length: 14
CDR3 protein: CASSQEKGTGEQFF; CDR3 DNA: TGTGCCAGCAGCCAAGAAAAGGGAACGGGTGAGCAGTTCTTC; V gene: TRBV4-2; clone size: few; D gene: .; J gene: TRBJ2-1; CDR3 length: 14
CDR3 protein: CASSPGSAVYNEQFF; CDR3 DNA: TGTGCCAGCAGCCCAGGGAGTGCGGTGTACAATGAGCAGTTCTTC; V gene: TRBV12-3/TRBV12-4; clone size: few; D gene: .; J gene: TRBJ2-1; CDR3 length: 15
CDR3 protein: CASSLTTKETQYF; CDR3 DNA: TGTGCCAGCAGCCTCACTACGAAAGAGACCCAGTACTTC; V gene: TRBV4-2; clone size: many; D gene: .; J gene: TRBJ2-5; CDR3 length: 13
CDR3 protein: CASSLSGLVFDNEQFF; CDR3 DNA: TGTGCCAGCAGCTTATCCGGGTTGGTGTTTGACAATGAGCAGTTCTTC; V gene: TRBV11-2; clone size: .; D gene: .; J gene: TRBJ2-1; CDR3 length: 16
CDR3 protein: CSARTWTRVETQYF; CDR3 DNA: TGCAGTGCTAGAACCTGGACTAGAGTCGAGACCCAGTACTTC; V gene: TRBV20-1; clone size: .; D gene: TRBD2; J gene: TRBJ2-5; CDR3 length: 14
CDR3 protein: CSARDTEGGYEQYF; CDR3 DNA: TGCAGTGCTAGAGACACGGAGGGGGGGTACGAGCAGTACTTC; V gene: TRBV20-1; clone size: few; D gene: .; J gene: TRBJ2-7; CDR3 length: 14
CDR3 protein: CASSYIGRSNQPQHF; CDR3 DNA: TGTGCCAGCAGCTACATCGGACGGAGCAATCAGCCCCAGCATTTT; V gene: TRBV7-2; clone size: few; D gene: .; J gene: TRBJ1-5; CDR3 length: 15
CDR3 protein: CASSERPPGVSTYNEQFF; CDR3 DNA: TGTGCCAGCAGTGAACGACCGCCAGGAGTCTCGACCTACAATGAGCAGTTCTTC; V gene: TRBV6-1; clone size: .; D gene: .; J gene: TRBJ2-1; CDR3 length: 18
CDR3 protein: CASSQDFSDRGRTGELFF; CDR3 DNA: TGCGCCAGCAGCCAAGATTTTTCGGACAGGGGGAGGACCGGGGAGCTGTTTTTT; V gene: TRBV4-3; clone size: .; D gene: TRBD1; J gene: TRBJ2-2; CDR3 length: 18
CDR3 protein: CAISPNTGELFF; CDR3 DNA: TGTGCCATCAGTCCCAACACCGGGGAGCTGTTTTTT; V gene: TRBV10-3; clone size: .; D gene: .; J gene: TRBJ2-2; CDR3 length: 12
CDR3 protein: CASSFALAGTEAFF; CDR3 DNA: TGTGCCAGCAGTTTCGCTTTGGCTGGGACTGAAGCTTTCTTT; V gene: TRBV6-5; clone size: .; D gene: .; J gene: TRBJ1-1; CDR3 length: 14
CDR3 protein: CASSLQDRHTGEQFF; CDR3 DNA: TGTGCCAGCAGCCTCCAGGACAGACACACCGGGGAGCAGTTTTTT; V gene: TRBV4-2; clone size: .; D gene: .; J gene: TRBJ2-2; CDR3 length: 15
CDR3 protein: CSASILAGVEQYF; CDR3 DNA: TGCAGTGCTAGTATACTAGCGGGAGTCGAGCAGTACTTC; V gene: TRBV20-1; clone size: few; D gene: TRBD2; J gene: TRBJ2-7; CDR3 length: 13
CDR3 protein: CATSSKRGPPGNEQFF; CDR3 DNA: TGTGCCACCAGCAGCAAGCGGGGTCCTCCGGGGAATGAGCAGTTCTTC; V gene: TRBV15; clone size: many; D gene: TRBD2; J gene: TRBJ2-1; CDR3 length: 16
CDR3 protein: CATSTGARVGDEQYF; CDR3 DNA: TGTGCCACCAGCACGGGGGCTAGGGTCGGTGACGAGCAGTACTTC; V gene: TRBV15; clone size: .; D gene: .; J gene: TRBJ2-7; CDR3 length: 15
CDR3 protein: CASSYSRGELFF; CDR3 DNA: TGTGCCAGCAGTTACTCCCGCGGGGAGCTGTTTTTT; V gene: TRBV6-5; clone size: .; D gene: .; J gene: TRBJ2-2; CDR3 length: 12
CDR3 protein: CASSLLGDRSYGYTF; CDR3 DNA: TGTGCCAGCAGTTTACTAGGGGACAGGTCCTATGGCTACACCTTC; V gene: TRBV12-3/TRBV12-4; clone size: few; D gene: TRBD1; J gene: TRBJ1-2; CDR3 length: 15
CDR3 protein: CASSQGAANYGYTF; CDR3 DNA: TGTGCCAGCAGCCAAGGTGCAGCCAACTATGGCTACACCTTC; V gene: TRBV4-2; clone size: many; D gene: .; J gene: TRBJ1-2; CDR3 length: 14
CDR3 protein: CASSVSTGPGAFF; CDR3 DNA: TGTGCCAGCAGCGTGAGTACAGGGCCAGGTGCTTTCTTT; V gene: TRBV9; clone size: .; D gene: .; J gene: TRBJ1-1; CDR3 length: 13
CDR3 protein: CSVVAETYEQYF; CDR3 DNA: TGCAGCGTTGTGGCAGAGACCTACGAGCAGTACTTC; V gene: TRBV29-1; clone size: .; D gene: .; J gene: TRBJ2-7; CDR3 length: 12
CDR3 protein: CASSLAATSGANEQFF; CDR3 DNA: TGCGCCAGCAGCTTGGCCGCGACTAGCGGGGCCAATGAGCAGTTCTTC; V gene: TRBV5-1; clone size: few; D gene: TRBD2; J gene: TRBJ2-1; CDR3 length: 16
CDR3 protein: CASSRGLMNSPLHF; CDR3 DNA: TGCGCCAGCAGCCGGGGACTGATGAATTCACCCCTCCACTTT; V gene: TRBV4-3; clone size: .; D gene: .; J gene: TRBJ1-6; CDR3 length: 14
CDR3 protein: CASSSLEQGTARYGYTF; CDR3 DNA: TGTGCCAGCAGCTCACTCGAACAGGGGACGGCCCGGTATGGCTACACCTTC; V gene: TRBV11-2; clone size: .; D gene: TRBD1; J gene: TRBJ1-2; CDR3 length: 17
CDR3 protein: CASRPPGLAGGPYFETQYF; CDR3 DNA: TGTGCCAGCAGACCACCGGGACTAGCGGGAGGGCCCTACTTCGAGACCCAGTACTTC; V gene: TRBV6-1; clone size: few; D gene: TRBD2; J gene: TRBJ2-5; CDR3 length: 19
CDR3 protein: CASSYQVEGRAGNTIYF; CDR3 DNA: TGTGCCAGCAGTTACCAGGTGGAGGGGAGGGCTGGAAACACCATATATTTT; V gene: TRBV6-5; clone size: .; D gene: .; J gene: TRBJ1-3; CDR3 length: 17
CDR3 protein: CSARAILGYEQYF; CDR3 DNA: TGCAGTGCTAGAGCAATTTTAGGTTACGAGCAGTACTTC; V gene: TRBV20-1; clone size: many; D gene: .; J gene: TRBJ2-7; CDR3 length: 13
CDR3 protein: CSANVLSLSYNEQFF; CDR3 DNA: TGCAGTGCCAACGTTCTGAGTTTGTCCTACAATGAGCAGTTCTTC; V gene: TRBV20-1; clone size: .; D gene: .; J gene: TRBJ2-1; CDR3 length: 15
CDR3 protein: CASSLGGRAESYNEQFF; CDR3 DNA: TGTGCCAGCAGCTTAGGCGGGAGGGCCGAATCCTACAATGAGCAGTTCTTC; V gene: TRBV7-2; clone size: .; D gene: TRBD2; J gene: TRBJ2-1; CDR3 length: 17
CDR3 protein: CASTLAGVGQETQYF; CDR3 DNA: TGTGCCAGCACCCTAGCGGGAGTAGGTCAAGAGACCCAGTACTTC; V gene: TRBV11-2; clone size: .; D gene: TRBD2; J gene: TRBJ2-5; CDR3 length: 15
CDR3 protein: CASSQEMAQVSGNTIYF; CDR3 DNA: TGCGCCAGCAGCCAAGAAATGGCACAGGTCTCTGGAAACACCATATATTTT; V gene: TRBV4-1; clone size: few; D gene: .; J gene: TRBJ1-3; CDR3 length: 17
CDR3 protein: CASSLAQGGNTEAFF; CDR3 DNA: TGTGCCAGCAGTTTAGCGCAGGGTGGGAACACTGAAGCTTTCTTT; V gene: TRBV12-3/TRBV12-4; clone size: many; D gene: .; J gene: TRBJ1-1; CDR3 length: 15
CDR3 protein: CASRRRQDNTEAFF; CDR3 DNA: TGTGCCAGCAGACGCCGACAGGACAACACTGAAGCTTTCTTT; V gene: TRBV6-1; clone size: few; D gene: .; J gene: TRBJ1-1; CDR3 length: 14
CDR3 protein: CASSLGGAVYETQYF; CDR3 DNA: TGTGCCAGCAGTTTAGGGGGAGCAGTTTATGAGACCCAGTACTTC; V gene: TRBV28; clone size: few; D gene: .; J gene: TRBJ2-5; CDR3 length: 15
CDR3 protein: CASSPRRNEQYF; CDR3 DNA: TGTGCCAGCAGCCCCCGCCGGAACGAGCAGTACTTC; V gene: TRBV12-3/TRBV12-4; clone size: .; D gene: .; J gene: TRBJ2-7; CDR3 length: 12
CDR3 protein: CASSVGLLSYEQYF; CDR3 DNA: TGTGCCAGCAGTGTAGGACTTCTCTCCTACGAGCAGTACTTC; V gene: TRBV25-1; clone size: .; D gene: .; J gene: TRBJ2-7; CDR3 length: 14